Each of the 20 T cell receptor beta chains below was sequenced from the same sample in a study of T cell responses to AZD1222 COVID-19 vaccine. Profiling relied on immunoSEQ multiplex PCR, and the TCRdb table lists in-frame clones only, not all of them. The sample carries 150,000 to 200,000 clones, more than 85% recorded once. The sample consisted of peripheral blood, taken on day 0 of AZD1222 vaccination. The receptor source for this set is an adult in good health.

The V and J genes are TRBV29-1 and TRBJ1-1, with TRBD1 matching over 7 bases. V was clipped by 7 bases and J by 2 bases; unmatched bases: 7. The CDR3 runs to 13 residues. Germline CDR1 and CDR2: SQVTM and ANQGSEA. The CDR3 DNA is TGCAGCGCCCTCAGGGGGTACAACACTGAAGCTTTCTTT. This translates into CSALRGYNTEAFF.

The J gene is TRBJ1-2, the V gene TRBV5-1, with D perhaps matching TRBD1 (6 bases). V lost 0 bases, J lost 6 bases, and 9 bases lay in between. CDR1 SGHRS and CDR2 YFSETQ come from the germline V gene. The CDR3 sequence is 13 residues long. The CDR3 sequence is CASSLGAGDGYTF. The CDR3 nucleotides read TGCGCCAGCAGCTTGGGGGCAGGGGATGGCTACACCTTC.

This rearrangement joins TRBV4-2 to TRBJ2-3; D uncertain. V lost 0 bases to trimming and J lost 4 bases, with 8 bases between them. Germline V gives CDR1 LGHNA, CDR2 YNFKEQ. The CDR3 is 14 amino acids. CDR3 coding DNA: TGTGCCAGCAGCCAAGAAGTCGCGGCAGATACGCAGTATTTT. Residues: CASSQEVAADTQYF.

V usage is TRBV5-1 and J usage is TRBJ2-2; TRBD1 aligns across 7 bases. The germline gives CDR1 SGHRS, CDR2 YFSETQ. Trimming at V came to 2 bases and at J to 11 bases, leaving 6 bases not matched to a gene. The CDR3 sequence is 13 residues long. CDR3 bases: TGCGCCAGCAGCTTTACAGGGGACGGCGAGCTGTTTTTT. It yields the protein CASSFTGDGELFF.

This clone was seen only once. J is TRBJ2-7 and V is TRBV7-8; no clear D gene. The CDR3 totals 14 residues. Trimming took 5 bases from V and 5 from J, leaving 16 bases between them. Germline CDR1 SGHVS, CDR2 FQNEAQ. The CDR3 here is CASSPRSAVDEQYF. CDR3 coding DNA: TGTGCCAGCAGCCCACGATCAGCTGTCGACGAGCAGTACTTC.

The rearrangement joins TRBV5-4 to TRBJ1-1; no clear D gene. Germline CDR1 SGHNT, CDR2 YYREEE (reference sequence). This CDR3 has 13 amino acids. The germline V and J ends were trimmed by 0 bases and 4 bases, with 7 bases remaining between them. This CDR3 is CASSLVGSTEAFF. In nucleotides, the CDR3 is TGTGCCAGCAGCTTGGTCGGGTCCACTGAAGCTTTCTTT.

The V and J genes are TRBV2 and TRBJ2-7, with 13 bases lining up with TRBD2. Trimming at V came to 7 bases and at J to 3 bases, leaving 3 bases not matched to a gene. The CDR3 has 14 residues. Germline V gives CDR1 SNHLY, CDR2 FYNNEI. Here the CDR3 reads CASTRLAGGYEQYF. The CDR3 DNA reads TGTGCCAGCACCAGACTAGCGGGGGGCTACGAGCAGTACTTC.

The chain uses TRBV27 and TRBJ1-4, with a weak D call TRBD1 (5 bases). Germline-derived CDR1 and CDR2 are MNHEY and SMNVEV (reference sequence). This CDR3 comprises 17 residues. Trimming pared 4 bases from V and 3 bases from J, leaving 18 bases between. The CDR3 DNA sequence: TGTGCCAGCAGTTACTTTGGGGCCTCGCGGGCTAATGAAAAACTGTTTTTT. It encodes CASSYFGASRANEKLFF.

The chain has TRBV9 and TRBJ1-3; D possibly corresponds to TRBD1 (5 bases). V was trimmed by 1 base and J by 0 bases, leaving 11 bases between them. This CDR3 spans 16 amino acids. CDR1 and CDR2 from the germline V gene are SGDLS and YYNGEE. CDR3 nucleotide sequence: TGTGCCAGCAGCGTAAGGGGAGGCTACTCTGGAAACACCATATATTTT. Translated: CASSVRGGYSGNTIYF.

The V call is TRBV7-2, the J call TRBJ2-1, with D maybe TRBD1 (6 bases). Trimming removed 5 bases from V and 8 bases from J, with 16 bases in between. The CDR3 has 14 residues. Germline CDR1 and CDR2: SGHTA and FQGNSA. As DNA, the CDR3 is TGTGCCAGCAGCGAAACAGGGTATCTCGATGAGCAGTTCTTC. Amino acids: CASSETGYLDEQFF.

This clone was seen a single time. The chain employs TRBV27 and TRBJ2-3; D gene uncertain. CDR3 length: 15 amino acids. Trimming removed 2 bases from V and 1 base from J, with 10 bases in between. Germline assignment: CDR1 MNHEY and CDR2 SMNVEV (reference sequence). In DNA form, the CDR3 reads TGTGCCAGCAGTTTACTAGTCTCTGGCACAGATACGCAGTATTTT. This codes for CASSLLVSGTDTQYF.

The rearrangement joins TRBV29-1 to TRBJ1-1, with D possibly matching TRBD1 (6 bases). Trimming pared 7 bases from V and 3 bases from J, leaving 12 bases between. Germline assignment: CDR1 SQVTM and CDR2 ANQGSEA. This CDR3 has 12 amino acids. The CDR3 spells CSATGYDTEAFF. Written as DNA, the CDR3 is TGCAGCGCGACAGGTTATGACACTGAAGCTTTCTTT.

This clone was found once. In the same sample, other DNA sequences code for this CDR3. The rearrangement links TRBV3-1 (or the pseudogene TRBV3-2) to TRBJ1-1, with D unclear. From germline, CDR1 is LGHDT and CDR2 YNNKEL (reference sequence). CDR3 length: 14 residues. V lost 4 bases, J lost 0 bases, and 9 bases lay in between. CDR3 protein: CASSPRGMNTEAFF. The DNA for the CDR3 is TGTGCCAGCAGCCCCCGAGGGATGAACACTGAAGCTTTCTTT.

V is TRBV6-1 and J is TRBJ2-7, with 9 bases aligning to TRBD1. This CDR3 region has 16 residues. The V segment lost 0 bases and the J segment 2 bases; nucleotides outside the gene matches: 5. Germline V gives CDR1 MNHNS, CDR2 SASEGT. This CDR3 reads CASSEAGWTGAYEQYF. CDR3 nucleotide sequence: TGTGCCAGCAGTGAAGCCGGCTGGACAGGGGCCTACGAGCAGTACTTC.

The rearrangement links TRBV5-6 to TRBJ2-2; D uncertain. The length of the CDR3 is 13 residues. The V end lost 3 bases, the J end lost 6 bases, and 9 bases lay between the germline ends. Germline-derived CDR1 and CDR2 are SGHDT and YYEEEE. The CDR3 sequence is CASSSGPPGELFF. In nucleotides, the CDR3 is TGTGCCAGCAGCTCAGGACCGCCCGGGGAGCTGTTTTTT.

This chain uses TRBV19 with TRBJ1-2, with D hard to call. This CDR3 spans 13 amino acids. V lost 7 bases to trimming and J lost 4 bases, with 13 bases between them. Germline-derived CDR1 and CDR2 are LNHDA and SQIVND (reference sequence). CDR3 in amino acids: CASINSSAYGYTF. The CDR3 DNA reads TGTGCCAGTATTAACTCATCCGCCTATGGCTACACCTTC.

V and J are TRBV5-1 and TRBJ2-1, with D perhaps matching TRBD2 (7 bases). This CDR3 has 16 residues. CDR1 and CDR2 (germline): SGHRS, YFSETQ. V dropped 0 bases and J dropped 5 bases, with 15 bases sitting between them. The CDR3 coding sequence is TGCGCCAGCAGCTTGGCTCGGGGGGCGCCGAACAATGAGCAGTTCTTC. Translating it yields CASSLARGAPNNEQFF.

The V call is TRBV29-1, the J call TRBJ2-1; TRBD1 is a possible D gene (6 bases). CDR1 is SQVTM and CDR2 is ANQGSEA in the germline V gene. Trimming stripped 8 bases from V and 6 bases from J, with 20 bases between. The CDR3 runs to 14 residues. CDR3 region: CSSAGVYSINEQFF. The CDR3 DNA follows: TGCAGCTCCGCAGGGGTTTATTCCATCAATGAGCAGTTCTTC.

CDR3 in amino acids: CATTLGGNAYNEQFF. CDR3 DNA: TGTGCCACTACCCTTGGCGGGAATGCATACAATGAGCAGTTCTTC. The chain recombines TRBV19 with TRBJ2-1; the D gene is possibly TRBD2 (6 bases). The germline V and J ends were trimmed by 10 bases and 4 bases, with 20 bases remaining between them. Germline loops: CDR1 LNHDA, CDR2 SQIVND (reference sequence). The CDR3 spans 15 residues.

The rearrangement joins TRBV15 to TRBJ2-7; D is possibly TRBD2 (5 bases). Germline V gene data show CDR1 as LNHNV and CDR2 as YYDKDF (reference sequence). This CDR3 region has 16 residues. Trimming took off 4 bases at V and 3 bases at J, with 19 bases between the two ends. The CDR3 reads CATSNHAGGPNYEQYF. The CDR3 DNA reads TGTGCCACCAGCAACCACGCCGGAGGTCCCAACTACGAGCAGTACTTC. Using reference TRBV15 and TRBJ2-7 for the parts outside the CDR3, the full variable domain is DAMVIQNPRYQVTQFGKPVTLSCSQTLNHNVMYWYQQKSSQAPKLLFHYYDKDFNNEADTPDNFQSRRPNTSFCFLDIRSPGLGDTAMYLCATSNHAGGPNYEQYFGPGTRLTVT.